The 25 T cell receptor beta chains reported below all come from one sample, sequenced in a study of blood T cell repertoires in COVID-19. Sequencing was performed with immunoSEQ multiplex PCR; in TCRdb, only in-frame clones are kept and a portion is missing. The repertoire holds 50,000 to 60,000 clones, with roughly 91% as singletons. The sequenced sample was peripheral blood. The receptors were sampled from a human donor in a cohort sampled during active COVID-19.

This clone came up a few times. DNA for the CDR3: TGCGCCAGCAGCCTGGGACAGGGGGAACCTGGCTACACCTTC. Protein product: CASSLGQGEPGYTF. J is TRBJ1-2 and V is TRBV5-1; 11 bases align to TRBD1. Germline values: CDR1 SGHRS, CDR2 YFSETQ. The CDR3 has 14 amino acids. After removal of 4 bases from V and 7 bases from J, the junction contained 6 bases not matched to a gene.

The chain is built from TRBV27 and TRBJ2-5; 7 bases line up with TRBD2. Germline CDR1 MNHEY, CDR2 SMNVEV (reference sequence). Trimming at V came to 4 bases and at J to 2 bases, leaving 10 bases not matched to a gene. The CDR3 has 16 amino acids. This CDR3 is CASSSSGGRNQETQYF. The CDR3, as DNA: TGTGCCAGCAGTTCCTCGGGGGGACGTAATCAAGAGACCCAGTACTTC.

The gene calls are TRBV5-4 and TRBJ2-5; 7 bases map to TRBD2. From germline, CDR1 is SGHNT and CDR2 YYREEE (reference sequence). The CDR3 is made up of 14 amino acids. V shed 1 base and J 3 bases; nucleotides not matched to a gene: 3. The DNA of the CDR3 is TGTGCCAGCAGCTTGCGGGGACTAAAAGAGACCCAGTACTTC. Translating it yields CASSLRGLKETQYF.

The chain links TRBV3-1 (or the pseudogene TRBV3-2) to TRBJ1-2; 10 nucleotides match TRBD1. Trimming at V came to 4 bases and at J to 8 bases, leaving 4 bases not matched to a gene. CDR3 size: 13 residues. CDR1 and CDR2 (germline): LGHDT, YNNKEL (reference sequence). CDR3 amino acids: CASSLGDRGGYTF. CDR3 bases: TGTGCCAGCAGCCTTGGGGACAGGGGCGGCTACACCTTC.

Here the CDR3 reads CASSQWGRNTDTQYF. The CDR3 nucleotides are TGCGCCAGCAGCCAATGGGGCAGAAACACAGATACGCAGTATTTT. The chain carries TRBV4-3 and TRBJ2-3; tentatively, D is TRBD1 (5 bases). V lost 2 bases, J lost 2 bases, and 11 bases lay in between. Germline CDR1 is LGHNA and CDR2 is YSLEER. The CDR3 contains 15 residues.

The chain employs TRBV6-6 and TRBJ2-6; 9 bases align to TRBD1. Germline trimming cut 5 bases from V and 0 bases from J; bases unmatched to any gene: 5. This CDR3 has 17 amino acids. CDR1 and CDR2 from the germline V gene are MNHNY and SVGAGI (reference sequence). The CDR3 DNA reads as TGTGCCAGCAGTCCGGGACAGGGACTCTCTGGGGCCAACGTCCTGACTTTC. Protein: CASSPGQGLSGANVLTF.

The rearrangement uses TRBV5-6 and TRBJ2-1; the match to TRBD2 covers 9 bases. CDR1 SGHDT and CDR2 YYEEEE come from the germline V gene. This CDR3 spans 18 amino acids. V shed 3 bases, J shed 1 base, and the junction held 11 bases outside the gene matches. This CDR3 is CASSSASGGRGSYNEQFF. DNA of the CDR3: TGTGCCAGCAGCTCAGCCAGCGGGGGGCGTGGATCCTACAATGAGCAGTTCTTC.

This clone was picked up one time. The chain couples TRBV6-6 to TRBJ2-5, with TRBD1 identical over 8 bases. Germline V lookup: CDR1 MNHNY, CDR2 SVGAGI (reference sequence). After removal of 5 bases from V and 7 bases from J, the junction contained 15 bases not matched to a gene. The CDR3 has 16 residues. For the CDR3, the DNA is TGTGCCAGCAGTCGCGGGGCAGGGGGCGCGAAGGGGACCCAGTACTTC. It encodes CASSRGAGGAKGTQYF.

The chain links TRBV20-1 to TRBJ1-1; D is uncertain. The CDR3 covers 10 residues. The germline gives CDR1 DFQATT, CDR2 SNEGSKA (reference sequence). The V and J ends lost 3 bases and 8 bases respectively, with 7 bases between them. DNA of the CDR3: TGCAGTGCTAGGGTCCGGGAAGCTTTCTTT. This gives the protein CSARVREAFF.

J is TRBJ1-4 and V is TRBV30, with D possibly being TRBD1 (6 bases). Germline V CDR1 and CDR2: GTSNPN, SVGIG (reference sequence). The CDR3 has 16 amino acids. V lost 0 bases to trimming and J lost 3 bases, with 14 bases between them. CDR3 in amino acids: CAWSVDRTASNEKLFF. The CDR3 DNA sequence: TGTGCCTGGAGTGTAGACAGGACAGCTTCTAATGAAAAACTGTTTTTT.

This clone was recorded once. The chain recombines TRBV29-1 with TRBJ2-3, with 10 bases lining up with TRBD1. The V gene end was trimmed by 3 bases and the J gene end by 4 bases; junction bases not matched to a gene: 1. The CDR3 spans 13 residues. Looked up from germline, CDR1 is SQVTM and CDR2 is ANQGSEA. The CDR3 DNA is TGCAGCGTTGACGGGACAGGGGCAGATACGCAGTATTTT. Residues: CSVDGTGADTQYF.

This chain joins TRBV13 and TRBJ2-1; 13 bases agree with TRBD2. V gave up 3 bases and J gave up 7 bases; unmatched junction bases: 3. This CDR3 spans 15 amino acids. Germline loops: CDR1 PRHDT, CDR2 FYEKMQ (reference sequence). For the CDR3, the DNA is TGTGCCAGCAGCTTCAGGACTAGCGGGGGAAATGAGCAGTTCTTC. It translates to CASSFRTSGGNEQFF.

This clone was seen once. The chain has TRBV6-5 and TRBJ2-3; possible D gene TRBD2, 5 bases. V shed 10 bases and J shed 0 bases, with 17 bases lying between them. Germline CDR1 is MNHEY and CDR2 is SVGAGI. This CDR3 comprises 15 residues. The CDR3 region has the DNA TGTGCCACCCGCTTAGGCGGGTCTAGCACAGATACGCAGTATTTT. Translated, it gives CATRLGGSSTDTQYF.

The chain has TRBV6-6 and TRBJ2-7; TRBD1 matches 12 bases. This CDR3 comprises 16 residues. CDR1 and CDR2 (germline): MNHNY, SVGAGI (reference sequence). The J segment lost 4 bases and the V segment lost 6 bases, leaving 10 bases of the junction unmatched. The CDR3 nucleotides are TGTGCCAGCAGACCGGGACAGGGGGCGTCAGTGTACGAGCAGTACTTC. Amino acids: CASRPGQGASVYEQYF.

This chain connects TRBV3-1 (or the pseudogene TRBV3-2) to TRBJ2-1, with 10 bases lining up with TRBD2. Germline V gene data show CDR1 as LGHDT and CDR2 as YNNKEL (reference sequence). Trimming took 0 bases from V and 2 from J; bases not matched to a gene: 4. This CDR3 comprises 17 residues. The CDR3, as DNA: TGTGCCAGCAGCCAAGATACTAGCGGGATGACCTACAATGAGCAGTTCTTC. Translation gives CASSQDTSGMTYNEQFF.

The V and J genes are TRBV18 and TRBJ2-2; the match to TRBD2 covers 7 bases. The CDR3 is 19 amino acids. Germline CDR1 is KGHSH and CDR2 is LQKENI. The V gene end was trimmed by 3 bases and the J gene end by 7 bases; junction bases not matched to a gene: 20. CDR3 loop: CASSPPGGRAGRKGGELFF. The CDR3 bases are TGTGCCAGCTCACCCCCTGGTGGGAGAGCGGGACGAAAAGGCGGGGAGCTGTTTTTT.

The V call is TRBV5-8, the J call TRBJ2-6; D perhaps matches TRBD1 (5 bases). CDR3 length: 14 residues. Germline V gives CDR1 SGHTS, CDR2 YDEGEE. Trimming took off 0 bases at V and 4 bases at J, with 5 bases between the two ends. The CDR3 here is CASSLEGGANVLTF. Here the CDR3 DNA reads TGTGCCAGCAGCTTGGAGGGGGGGGCCAACGTCCTGACTTTC.

V gene TRBV11-3 combines with J gene TRBJ2-7; D is perhaps TRBD1 (6 bases). CDR1 is SGHNT, CDR2 YENEEA, per germline. There are 13 residues in the CDR3. Trimming took 3 bases from V and 6 from J, leaving 12 bases between them. The CDR3 is CASSFREGGEQYF. CDR3 nucleotide sequence: TGTGCCAGCAGCTTCAGGGAAGGGGGCGAGCAGTACTTC.

This clone appeared once. The chain combines TRBV5-6 with TRBJ2-5, with TRBD2 matching 13 bases. From germline, CDR1 is SGHDT and CDR2 YYEEEE. The CDR3 loop spans 17 amino acids. Losses at the gene ends were 4 bases for V and 5 bases for J; bases not matched to a gene: 11. The CDR3 nucleotides read TGTGCCAGCAGCCCACTTACTAGCGGGGGGGCAGGTGAGACCCAGTACTTC. Translated, it gives CASSPLTSGGAGETQYF. The full variable domain, its missing parts supplied by reference TRBV5-6 and TRBJ2-5, is DAGVTQSPTHLIKTRGQQVTLRCSPKSGHDTVSWYQQALGQGPQFIFQYYEEEERQRGNFPDRFSGHQFPNYSSELNVNALLLGDSALYLCASSPLTSGGAGETQYFGPGTRLLVL.

J is TRBJ2-2 and V is TRBV5-1; weak D call: TRBD1 (5 bases). The CDR3 is 15 residues long. V shed 0 bases and J shed 5 bases, with 11 bases lying between them. CDR1 and CDR2 (germline): SGHRS, YFSETQ. The CDR3 coding sequence is TGCGCCAGCAGCTTGGGGCCAGCAGGGACCGGGGAGCTGTTTTTT. It yields the protein CASSLGPAGTGELFF.

The chain combines TRBV7-9 with TRBJ1-1; perhaps TRBD1 as D (5 bases). With 4 bases removed from V and 8 bases from J, the gap between germline ends came to 20 bases. This CDR3 comprises 15 residues. In germline, CDR1 is SEHNR, CDR2 FQNEAQ (reference sequence). This CDR3 is CASSSRDKGIGEAFF. DNA of the CDR3: TGTGCCAGCAGCTCACGCGATAAGGGGATCGGGGAAGCTTTCTTT.

With regard to this clone: The sample holds other DNA sequences that translate to the same CDR3. The chain employs TRBV5-1 and TRBJ2-5, with TRBD2 as a possible D gene (6 bases). The CDR3 length is 13 residues. Deletions cut 0 bases from V and 4 bases from J, with 7 bases between. Germline CDR1 SGHRS, CDR2 YFSETQ. The CDR3 nucleotides read TGCGCCAGCAGCTTGGGGGGAGGAGAGACCCAGTACTTC. Its protein is CASSLGGGETQYF.

The rearrangement links TRBV27 to TRBJ2-6; D is ambiguous. V was pared by 5 bases and J by 0 bases, with 8 bases between. This CDR3 has 15 residues. CDR1 is MNHEY and CDR2 is SMNVEV in the germline V gene (reference sequence). The CDR3: CASSPSYSGANVLTF. CDR3 sequence (DNA): TGTGCCAGCAGTCCTTCGTACTCTGGGGCCAACGTCCTGACTTTC.

V and J are TRBV29-1 and TRBJ2-5; D possibly corresponds to TRBD2 (5 bases). This CDR3 has 12 amino acids. The V and J ends lost 3 bases and 6 bases respectively, with 11 bases between them. Germline CDR1 is SQVTM and CDR2 is ANQGSEA. Here the CDR3 reads CSVEASSQTQYF. In DNA form, the CDR3 reads TGCAGCGTTGAGGCTAGCTCACAGACCCAGTACTTC.

The rearrangement uses TRBV27 and TRBJ2-5; 10 bases are shared with TRBD2. The CDR3 length is 14 residues. Germline trimming cut 4 bases from V and 4 bases from J; bases unmatched to any gene: 3. Looked up from germline, CDR1 is MNHEY and CDR2 is SMNVEV (reference sequence). The CDR3, as DNA: TGTGCCAGCAGTTCAGCGGGGGGGCGAGAGACCCAGTACTTC. This codes for CASSSAGGRETQYF.